Presented here are 30 T cell receptor beta chains from one specimen sequenced in a study of blood T cell repertoires in COVID-19. The protocol was immunoSEQ multiplex PCR, while the TCRdb copy is restricted to in-frame clones and leaves out a portion. Of around 67,000 clones in the sample, around 87% were seen once. Sequencing was done on a sample of peripheral blood. The receptor set was obtained from a man between 45 and 60 years old with active COVID-19.

The rearrangement links TRBV28 to TRBJ1-1, with 11 bases that match TRBD1. The CDR3 has 16 amino acids. Germline assignment: CDR1 MDHEN and CDR2 SYDVKM. Germline trimming cut 6 bases from V and 3 bases from J; bases unmatched to any gene: 9. The CDR3 DNA reads as TGTGCCAGCAGAAGACATTGGGACAGGGGGTACACTGAAGCTTTCTTT. Its translation is CASRRHWDRGYTEAFF.

This chain uses TRBV9 with TRBJ2-1; 8 nucleotides line up with TRBD2. With V trimmed by 2 bases and J by 4 bases, 5 bases remained unmatched. Germline V CDR1 and CDR2: SGDLS, YYNGEE. CDR3 length: 15 residues. In DNA, the CDR3 is TGTGCCAGCAGCGTCGGGGCTAGCGGGTACAATGAGCAGTTCTTC. It codes for CASSVGASGYNEQFF.

The V and J genes are TRBV6-6 and TRBJ2-7; D perhaps matches TRBD1 (6 bases). V lost 3 bases and J lost 9, with 12 bases in between. Germline V CDR1 and CDR2: MNHNY, SVGAGI (reference sequence). The CDR3 runs to 12 residues. The CDR3 coding sequence is TGTGCCAGCAGTTATTCAGGGGCAGTGCAGTACTTC. Its protein is CASSYSGAVQYF.

CDR3 sequence (DNA): TGTGCCAGTAGGAATTTGAATGGGGGGAGATCCTACGAGCAGTACTTC. This encodes CASRNLNGGRSYEQYF. The chain combines TRBV19 with TRBJ2-7; perhaps TRBD2 as D (6 bases). V lost 6 bases, J lost 1 base, and 19 bases lay in between. This CDR3 is built from 16 residues. From germline, CDR1 is LNHDA and CDR2 SQIVND (reference sequence). Based on the CDR3 plus reference TRBV19 and TRBJ2-7, the full variable domain is DGGITQSPKYLFRKEGQNVTLSCEQNLNHDAMYWYRQDPGQGLRLIYYSQIVNDFQKGDIAEGYSVSREKKESFPLTVTSAQKNPTAFYLCASRNLNGGRSYEQYFGPGTRLTVT.

The V call is TRBV7-9, the J call TRBJ1-4; TRBD1 might be the D (5 bases). V was pared by 2 bases and J by 8 bases, with 15 bases between. This CDR3 is 15 amino acids long. Germline V gives CDR1 SEHNR, CDR2 FQNEAQ (reference sequence). The CDR3 spells CASSLRSGISEKLFF. The CDR3, as DNA: TGTGCCAGCAGCTTACGATCAGGGATCAGCGAAAAACTGTTTTTT.

CDR3 sequence (DNA): TGCGCCAGCAGCCAAGGGGGGATAGCGGGAGGGGTTGGAGATACGCAGTATTTT. Its protein is CASSQGGIAGGVGDTQYF. V and J are TRBV4-3 and TRBJ2-3, with TRBD2 identical over 11 bases. Germline V gene lookup returns CDR1 LGHNA and CDR2 YSLEER. V lost 1 base to trimming and J lost 5 bases; unmatched junction nucleotides: 11. This CDR3 contains 18 residues.

This sequence joins TRBV6-5 and TRBJ1-5; 8 bases map to TRBD1. With V trimmed by 6 bases and J by 3 bases, 4 bases remained unmatched. The CDR3 extends over 14 amino acids. Germline V gene data show CDR1 as MNHEY and CDR2 as SVGAGI. The CDR3 reads CASRQGGHNQPQHF. CDR3 bases: TGTGCCAGCAGACAGGGGGGCCACAATCAGCCCCAGCATTTT.

The chain links TRBV7-2 to TRBJ2-7; 7 bases match TRBD1. The CDR3 sequence is 14 residues long. From germline, CDR1 is SGHTA and CDR2 FQGNSA. The trim removed 4 bases at V and 5 bases at J, leaving 8 bases unmatched. The CDR3 region has the DNA TGTGCCAGCAGCTCAATAGACAGGGAGAACGAGCAGTACTTC. Residues: CASSSIDRENEQYF.

This clone was seen a single time. The chain has TRBV6-5 and TRBJ1-4; D is unclear. Germline loops: CDR1 MNHEY, CDR2 SVGAGI. The germline V and J ends were trimmed by 11 bases and 4 bases, with 14 bases remaining between them. The CDR3 covers 13 residues. The CDR3 coding sequence is TGTGCCGTCCGTCGGCAGGATAATGAAAAACTGTTTTTT. Protein sequence: CAVRRQDNEKLFF.

The chain links TRBV15 to TRBJ2-1, with a possible D match to TRBD2 (5 bases). V lost 5 bases to trimming and J lost 2 bases, with 7 bases between them. Germline V gene sequence: CDR1 LNHNV, CDR2 YYDKDF (reference sequence). This CDR3 is 13 amino acids long. CDR3 region: CATSPGTYNEQFF. For the CDR3, the DNA is TGTGCCACCAGCCCCGGGACCTACAATGAGCAGTTCTTC. Together with reference TRBV15 and TRBJ2-1, the CDR3 gives the full variable domain: DAMVIQNPRYQVTQFGKPVTLSCSQTLNHNVMYWYQQKSSQAPKLLFHYYDKDFNNEADTPDNFQSRRPNTSFCFLDIRSPGLGDTAMYLCATSPGTYNEQFFGPGTRLTVL.

The chain links TRBV18 to TRBJ2-1; 7 bases are a match to TRBD2. The J segment lost 4 bases and the V segment lost 0 bases, leaving 6 bases of the junction unmatched. The CDR3 runs 16 residues. Germline V gene lookup returns CDR1 KGHSH and CDR2 LQKENI. CDR3 protein: CASSPPASGKYNEQFF. DNA for the CDR3: TGTGCCAGCTCACCACCGGCTAGCGGAAAGTACAATGAGCAGTTCTTC.

The V and J genes are TRBV2 and TRBJ2-5; 10 bases fit TRBD2. Trimming at V came to 2 bases and at J to 1 base, leaving 7 bases not matched to a gene. The CDR3 totals 17 residues. CDR1 is SNHLY and CDR2 is FYNNEI in the germline V gene. CDR3 amino acids: CASSEIWTSGGQETQYF. The CDR3 DNA is TGTGCCAGCAGTGAAATATGGACTAGCGGAGGCCAAGAGACCCAGTACTTC. The full variable domain, its missing parts supplied by reference TRBV2 and TRBJ2-5, is EPEVTQTPSHQVTQMGQEVILRCVPISNHLYFYWYRQILGQKVEFLVSFYNNEISEKSEIFDDQFSVERPDGSNFTLKIRSTKLEDSAMYFCASSEIWTSGGQETQYFGPGTRLLVL.

The genes are TRBV19 and TRBJ2-2, with 7 bases identical to TRBD2. V shed 6 bases and J 1 base; nucleotides not matched to a gene: 8. CDR3 length: 16 residues. Germline CDR1 reads LNHDA; CDR2 reads SQIVND (reference sequence). The DNA for the CDR3 is TGTGCCAGTAGCCTTCTAGCGGTGAGGAACACCGGGGAGCTGTTTTTT. It specifies CASSLLAVRNTGELFF.

The V call is TRBV14, the J call TRBJ2-5, with D tentatively TRBD2 (5 bases). Germline V gene data show CDR1 as SGHDN and CDR2 as FVKESK. This CDR3 has 12 amino acids. The germline V and J ends were trimmed by 5 bases and 9 bases, with 13 bases remaining between them. CDR3 protein: CASSKGGGAQYF. The CDR3 DNA follows: TGTGCCAGCAGCAAAGGCGGAGGAGCCCAGTACTTC.

This clone was recorded a few times. This same CDR3 is encoded by further DNA sequences in the sample. The genes are TRBV7-6 and TRBJ2-7; D gene ambiguous. The ends were cut back, 5 bases at V and 1 base at J, with 12 bases in the middle. Germline CDR1 SGHVS, CDR2 FNYEAQ. There are 14 residues in the CDR3. The CDR3 reads CASSIFDSSYEQYF. The CDR3 DNA reads TGTGCCAGCAGCATCTTTGACTCGTCCTACGAGCAGTACTTC.

The rearrangement links TRBV10-3 to TRBJ2-7; possible D gene TRBD1, 7 bases. CDR1 and CDR2 from the germline V gene are ENHRY and SYGVKD. The CDR3 sequence is 13 residues long. Deletions cut 2 bases from V and 6 bases from J, with 11 bases between. CDR3 sequence (DNA): TGTGCCATCAGTGAGCGGCAGGGGGGCGAGCAGTACTTC. Protein: CAISERQGGEQYF.

The chain combines TRBV7-8 with TRBJ1-5; the match to TRBD1 covers 8 bases. The germline V gene encodes CDR1 SGHVS and CDR2 FQNEAQ. CDR3 size: 18 residues. V shed 5 bases, J shed 0 bases, and the junction held 12 bases outside the gene matches. CDR3 region: CASSHRTGMTVSNQPQHF. CDR3 sequence (DNA): TGTGCCAGCAGCCATCGGACAGGGATGACCGTTAGCAATCAGCCCCAGCATTTT.

This chain connects TRBV7-2 to TRBJ2-1; 7 nucleotides line up with TRBD2. CDR3 length: 18 residues. The trim removed 5 bases at V and 5 bases at J, leaving 18 bases unmatched. CDR1 SGHTA and CDR2 FQGNSA come from the germline V gene. The CDR3 coding sequence is TGTGCCAGCAGCCAAACCCCCCTCGGCCTCGCGGGAGACAATGAGCAGTTCTTC. This encodes CASSQTPLGLAGDNEQFF.

The rearrangement joins TRBV24-1 to TRBJ2-3; D is ambiguous. CDR1 KGHDR and CDR2 SFDVKD come from the germline V gene. Trimming removed 3 bases from V and 2 bases from J, with 8 bases in between. The CDR3 is 14 amino acids. The CDR3 reads CATSDVSFTDTQYF. DNA for the CDR3: TGTGCCACCAGTGATGTGAGTTTCACAGATACGCAGTATTTT.

The chain couples TRBV28 to TRBJ2-3; TRBD2 matches at 8 bases. CDR3 length equals 16 residues. J lost 5 bases, V lost 5 bases, and 12 bases had no gene match. Germline-derived CDR1 and CDR2 are MDHEN and SYDVKM. The chain's CDR3 is CASSMLAGGVEDTQYF. In DNA form, the CDR3 reads TGTGCCAGCAGTATGTTGGCGGGAGGAGTCGAAGATACGCAGTATTTT. Filled out from reference TRBV28 and TRBJ2-3, the complete variable domain reads DVKVTQSSRYLVKRTGEKVFLECVQDMDHENMFWYRQDPGLGLRLIYFSYDVKMKEKGDIPEGYSVSREKKERFSLILESASTNQTSMYLCASSMLAGGVEDTQYFGPGTRLTVL.

This rearrangement joins TRBV28 to TRBJ1-6; perhaps TRBD1 as D (5 bases). The V end lost 8 bases, the J end lost 7 bases, and 18 bases lay between the germline ends. The length of the CDR3 is 15 residues. Per the germline V gene, CDR1 is MDHEN and CDR2 is SYDVKM. CDR3 DNA: TGTGCCAGCTCTCGGGCGGGGCAGGGCAATTCACCCCTCCACTTT. Protein product: CASSRAGQGNSPLHF.

This chain joins TRBV7-9 and TRBJ1-4; D is perhaps TRBD1 (6 bases). The V and J ends lost 2 bases and 3 bases respectively, with 13 bases between them. Germline-derived CDR1 and CDR2 are SEHNR and FQNEAQ (reference sequence). CDR3 length equals 16 residues. CDR3 amino acids: CASSLLSQGPNEKLFF. In nucleotides, the CDR3 is TGTGCCAGCAGCTTACTTTCACAGGGCCCTAATGAAAAACTGTTTTTT.

The V gene is TRBV9, the J gene TRBJ1-2; D perhaps matches TRBD1 (6 bases). CDR1 SGDLS and CDR2 YYNGEE come from the germline V gene. This CDR3 has 12 residues. V dropped 3 bases and J dropped 3 bases, with 6 bases sitting between them. The CDR3 spells CASSGTDYGYTF. In DNA, the CDR3 is TGTGCCAGCAGCGGGACAGACTATGGCTACACCTTC. Variable domain in full (rest from reference TRBV9 and TRBJ1-2): DSGVTQTPKHLITATGQRVTLRCSPRSGDLSVYWYQQSLDQGLQFLIQYYNGEERAKGNILERFSAQQFPDLHSELNLSSLELGDSALYFCASSGTDYGYTFGSGTRLTVV.

This rearrangement joins TRBV6-6 to TRBJ2-7, with 8 bases aligning to TRBD2. There are 15 residues in the CDR3. The germline V gene has CDR1 MNHNY and CDR2 SVGAGI (reference sequence). V shed 0 bases, J shed 3 bases, and the junction held 4 bases outside the gene matches. The CDR3 sequence is CASSYSIAGSYEQYF. In DNA form, the CDR3 reads TGTGCCAGCAGTTACTCGATAGCGGGAAGCTACGAGCAGTACTTC.

The chain combines TRBV24-1 with TRBJ2-3; no definite D call. From germline, CDR1 is KGHDR and CDR2 SFDVKD. CDR3 size: 13 residues. Trimming took 5 bases from V and 3 from J, leaving 8 bases between them. This CDR3 reads CATSGAETDTQYF. CDR3 bases: TGTGCCACCAGTGGGGCAGAAACAGATACGCAGTATTTT.

V and J are TRBV11-2 and TRBJ2-1; D is possibly TRBD1 (6 bases). V lost 4 bases, J lost 6 bases, and 16 bases lay in between. Germline CDR1 SGHAT, CDR2 FQNNGV. The CDR3 runs 15 residues. The CDR3 region is CASSWGQGRINEQFF. CDR3 in DNA: TGTGCCAGCAGCTGGGGGCAGGGGAGAATCAATGAGCAGTTCTTC.

V usage is TRBV10-3 and J usage is TRBJ1-1, with 7 bases identical to TRBD1. After removal of 5 bases from V and 1 base from J, the junction contained 10 bases not matched to a gene. This CDR3 comprises 16 residues. Germline V gene sequence: CDR1 ENHRY, CDR2 SYGVKD. Written as DNA, the CDR3 is TGTGCCATCAGTTTAGGAGTTACAGGGGCGAACACTGAAGCTTTCTTT. Protein product: CAISLGVTGANTEAFF.

The chain employs TRBV7-9 and TRBJ2-5, with TRBD2 identical over 8 bases. The CDR3 is 17 residues long. Germline CDR1 reads SEHNR; CDR2 reads FQNEAQ (reference sequence). The J segment lost 0 bases and the V segment lost 1 base, leaving 7 bases of the junction unmatched. CDR3 loop: CASSLGAGVSYQETQYF. The CDR3 coding sequence is TGTGCCAGCAGCTTAGGAGCGGGAGTATCTTACCAAGAGACCCAGTACTTC.

The gene calls are TRBV5-1 and TRBJ2-5, with D perhaps TRBD1 (6 bases). The CDR3 is made up of 15 amino acids. With 4 bases removed from V and 5 bases from J, the gap between germline ends came to 18 bases. Germline V gives CDR1 SGHRS, CDR2 YFSETQ. The CDR3: CASSTGHAEAETQYF. CDR3 nucleotides: TGCGCCAGCAGCACGGGACACGCTGAGGCTGAGACCCAGTACTTC.

This sequence joins TRBV27 and TRBJ1-2, with a possible D match to TRBD1 (5 bases). V gave up 4 bases and J gave up 5 bases, with 17 bases separating them. Per germline, CDR1 MNHEY and CDR2 SMNVEV (reference sequence). This CDR3 contains 15 residues. The CDR3 region has the DNA TGTGCCAGCAGTTACAGCCCAAGGGGCGGATATGGCTACACCTTC. It is translated as CASSYSPRGGYGYTF.